This record concerns one TCR beta chain sequence. The method was immunoSEQ multiplex PCR; TCRdb's version includes in-frame clones alone and lacks a portion of them. Seen here are around 90,000 clones, around three quarters observed once, and the top ten hold about 19%. The sample comes from a study of T cells in localized non-small cell lung cancer. With 5 bases clipped from V and 0 bases from J, the junction kept 11 bases outside the gene matches. The CDR3 is 18 amino acids. Germline assignment: CDR1 SGHVS and CDR2 FQNEAQ. This sequence joins TRBV7-8 and TRBJ1-4; 8 bases are shared with TRBD1. This TCR derives from a man between 40 and 75 years old with stage II squamous cell lung carcinoma. The sample was PBMCs, taken before any cancer treatment. The CDR3 loop is CASSPWTGQNATNEKLFF. DNA for the CDR3: TGTGCCAGCAGCCCGTGGACAGGGCAGAATGCAACTAATGAAAAACTGTTTTTT.